The 18 T cell receptor delta chains presented below share a single source sample, sequenced in a study of human gamma delta and Vdelta1 T cells. TCRdb re-called the PCR reads via CATT. This sample has about 6,100 delta-chain clones, with almost 9.5% found just once. The sequenced sample was naive CD27+ Vdelta1 gamma-delta T cells from blood. The receptor source for this set is a human donor in good health.

This clone was counted at least ten times. Being one base from a much bigger clone, this may be a read error. V and J are TRDV1 and TRDJ1; 11 bases agree with TRDD3. The junction had 23 bases not matched to a gene; V was cut back by 5 bases and J by 3 bases. The CDR3 loop spans 21 amino acids. Per germline, CDR1 TSWWSYY and CDR2 QGS. DNA of the CDR3: TGTGCTCTTGGGCCCCGGCCTTCTTCACGATGGGGGATACGCTTGGCCGATAAACTCATCTTT. Translating gives CALGPRPSSRWGIRLADKLIF.

The rearrangement joins TRDV1 to TRDJ1; a possible D gene is TRDD3 (5 bases). Germline CDR1 is TSWWSYY and CDR2 is QGS. This CDR3 is 20 amino acids long. V gave up 5 bases and J gave up 2 bases, with 30 bases separating them. The CDR3 here is CALGQGRSDPGARGTDKLIF. As DNA, the CDR3 is TGTGCTCTTGGGCAAGGCCGTTCTGATCCGGGGGCCCGGGGTACCGATAAACTCATCTTT.

Regarding this clone: TCRdb attributes to this sequence the protein of a much larger clone, which differs from the DNA translation at residue 15; a read error is likely, and the protein displayed is translated from the DNA. The V and J genes are TRDV1 and TRDJ1, with 10 nucleotides matching TRDD3. Germline lookup yields CDR1 TSWWSYY and CDR2 QGS. The CDR3 sequence is 18 residues long. The CDR3 region is CALGELRAGGYIVDELIF. As DNA, the CDR3 is TGTGCTCTTGGGGAACTACGGGCTGGGGGATATATCGTCGATGAACTCATCTTT.

This clone was seen only a few times. TCRdb lists the protein of a much larger clone for this DNA, which differs at residue 15, so this is likely a read error; the protein given here is translated from the DNA itself. The V and J genes are TRDV1 and TRDJ1; 12 bases fit TRDD3. Unmatched junction bases numbered 18, after V lost 1 base and J lost 9 bases. Germline V gene data show CDR1 as TSWWSYY and CDR2 as QGS. CDR3 length: 19 amino acids. CDR3 residues: CALGEPRTGGYPIVGELIF. CDR3 nucleotides: TGTGCTCTTGGGGAACCACGTACTGGGGGATACCCCATAGTAGGTGAACTCATCTTT.

This clone has a handful of counts. A clone one base away is much larger, so this may be a read error. The J gene is TRDJ1, the V gene TRDV1; D remains unclear. The length of the CDR3 is 19 residues. Germline V CDR1 and CDR2: TSWWSYY, QGS. V was clipped by 2 bases and J by 4 bases, with 26 bases between them. This CDR3 is CALGELRGASTRWRDKLIF. The CDR3 nucleotides read TGTGCTCTTGGGGAATTGAGAGGTGCGAGTACTAGATGGCGCGATAAACTCATCTTT.

This clone is medium-sized by share. The chain has TRDV1 and TRDJ1, with 9 bases identical to TRDD3. Unmatched junction bases numbered 21, after V lost 0 bases and J lost 4 bases. The CDR3 spans 21 residues. CDR1 is TSWWSYY and CDR2 is QGS in the germline V gene. CDR3 DNA: TGTGCTCTTGGGGAACTTTTACCTACTACACGTACTGGGGGAGCCCACGATAAACTCATCTTT. It translates to CALGELLPTTRTGGAHDKLIF.

This clone came up a few times. For this DNA, TCRdb reports the protein of a much larger clone, which diverges at residue 6, most likely from a read error; the protein presented here is translated directly from the DNA. This chain connects TRDV1 to TRDJ1; D uncertain. Germline V gene sequence: CDR1 TSWWSYY, CDR2 QGS. The CDR3 is made up of 15 amino acids. The V and J ends lost 10 bases and 4 bases respectively, with 22 bases between them. The CDR3 loop reads CAHSAWIGGVDKLIF. DNA for the CDR3: TGTGCTCATAGCGCCTGGATCGGAGGAGTCGATAAACTCATCTTT.

Only a few counts were recorded for this clone. This DNA's translation differs at residue 5 from TCRdb's protein, which comes from a much larger clone; a read error is likely, and the protein shown is translated from the DNA. The chain combines TRDV1 with TRDJ1, with D perhaps matching TRDD2 (5 bases). Germline-derived CDR1 and CDR2 are TSWWSYY and QGS. The CDR3 contains 19 residues. Deletions cut 4 bases from V and 5 bases from J, with 29 bases between. The DNA of the CDR3 is TGTGCTCTTGGGGGAAAGCGGGGCTTCCCCAGAAGACGCGTAGATAAACTCATCTTT. It codes for CALGGKRGFPRRRVDKLIF.

Comments on this clone: A far more abundant clone sits one base away, making this likely a read error. Other DNA sequences of this sample code for an identical CDR3. The chain has TRDV1 and TRDJ1, with a tentative D call TRDD3 (5 bases). This CDR3 is 21 amino acids long. V lost 3 bases, J lost 0 bases, and 29 bases lay in between. Germline CDR1 and CDR2: TSWWSYY and QGS. The CDR3 nucleotides read TGTGCTCTTGGGGAGCGTTCGTACCCGCACGTAGGGGGCCGACACACCGATAAACTCATCTTT. This encodes CALGERSYPHVGGRHTDKLIF.

Notes on this clone: TCRdb records a much larger clone's protein for this DNA, with a difference at residue 15 that likely arises from a read error; the protein given is the translation of the DNA. The V call is TRDV1, the J call TRDJ1; 7 bases are shared with TRDD3. Germline values: CDR1 TSWWSYY, CDR2 QGS. The CDR3 has 17 residues. In DNA form, the CDR3 reads TGTGCTCTTTTCGGTAGGCTTCCGACCCCGTACTGGGGTAAACGCATCTTT. Its translation is CALFGRLPTPYWGKRIF.

This clone has more than one count but fewer than ten. The protein in TCRdb stems from a much larger clone and differs at residue 14 from this DNA's translation, likely a read error; here the protein is translated from the DNA. The chain uses TRDV1 and TRDJ1; 9 nucleotides align to TRDD3. V lost 0 bases, J lost 6 bases, and 17 bases stayed unmatched. The CDR3 sequence is 19 residues long. Germline values: CDR1 TSWWSYY, CDR2 QGS. CDR3 sequence reads: CALGELNRAQRGIHYKLIF. The CDR3 nucleotides are TGTGCTCTTGGGGAACTAAATCGTGCCCAGAGGGGGATACATTATAAACTCATCTTT.

This clone was seen only a few times. This probably arose from a read error, given a far larger clone one base away. The sample holds other DNA sequences that translate to the same CDR3. J is TRDJ3 and V is TRDV2; D perhaps matches TRDD3 (5 bases). The CDR3 length is 16 residues. Germline V gives CDR1 GEAIGNYY, CDR2 EKD. The CDR3 loop reads CACASRGTWDTRQMFF. DNA for the CDR3: TGTGCCTGTGCTAGTCGGGGTACCTGGGACACCCGACAGATGTTCTTC.

This clone has more than one count but fewer than ten. The genes are TRDV1 and TRDJ2, with 12 bases fitting TRDD3. The germline gives CDR1 TSWWSYY, CDR2 QGS. This CDR3 comprises 18 residues. Trimming removed 2 bases from V and 14 bases from J; junction bases left unmatched: 18. The CDR3 DNA is TGTGCTCTTGGGGAAAATCCTAAAACTGGGGGATACTTGGTCGTGCTCTTCTTT. Translation gives CALGENPKTGGYLVVLFF.

The J gene is TRDJ2, the V gene TRDV1; D is uncertain. The germline CDR1 and CDR2 sequences are TSWWSYY and QGS. CDR3 length: 18 residues. The ends were cut back, 6 bases at V and 7 bases at J, with 27 bases in the middle. The DNA of the CDR3 is TGTGCTCTTGGAGAAAAAAGGAAGGAGAGGGAGGTGAAAGCACAACTCTTCTTT. Translated, it gives CALGEKRKEREVKAQLFF.

In this sample, this clone turned up a few times. It may be a read error: a sequence one base away is much more abundant. The genes are TRDV1 and TRDJ1; 13 bases align to TRDD3. The trim removed 3 bases at V and 12 bases at J, leaving 31 bases unmatched. The CDR3 length is 22 residues. The germline gives CDR1 TSWWSYY, CDR2 QGS. The CDR3 coding sequence is TGTGCTCTTGGGGAGGACTTCCTACCGATTACTGGGGGATACGCGGGGAATCGGAAATTCATCTTT. It specifies CALGEDFLPITGGYAGNRKFIF.

This clone has just a few counts. The TCRdb record carries a much larger clone's protein, which differs from this DNA's translation at residue 16; a read error is the likely cause, and the protein listed here is the DNA translation. The rearrangement links TRDV1 to TRDJ1, with 10 bases that match TRDD3. This CDR3 has 20 residues. The germline V gene has CDR1 TSWWSYY and CDR2 QGS. CDR3 DNA sequence: TGTGCTCTTGGGGAACAAAGAGGTAGGGGGATACGTACTTACACCGGTAAACTCATCTTT. It encodes CALGEQRGRGIRTYTGKLIF.

About this clone itself: A far larger clone is off by one base, so a read error is likely. The V and J genes are TRDV2 and TRDJ1; 8 bases are a match to TRDD3. With 0 bases clipped from V and 0 bases from J, the junction kept 20 bases outside the gene matches. Germline V gene data show CDR1 as GEAIGNYY and CDR2 as EKD. The CDR3 has 21 residues. In nucleotides, the CDR3 is TGTGCCTGTGACACCACTTATGCCTTACTGGGGGGTATAGCGTACACCGATAAACTCATCTTT. Encoded protein: CACDTTYALLGGIAYTDKLIF.

This clone was found a few times. The amino acid sequence in TCRdb belongs to a much larger clone and departs from this DNA's translation at residue 5, likely a sequencing read error; the sequence shown is translated from the DNA. The V and J genes are TRDV1 and TRDJ1, with D hard to call. The CDR3 loop spans 16 amino acids. Germline V CDR1 and CDR2: TSWWSYY, QGS. Trimming pared 4 bases from V and 0 bases from J, leaving 15 bases between. The CDR3 nucleotides are TGTGCTCTTGGGGGACGGACGCTGCTCTACACCGATAAACTCATCTTT. It is translated as CALGGRTLLYTDKLIF.